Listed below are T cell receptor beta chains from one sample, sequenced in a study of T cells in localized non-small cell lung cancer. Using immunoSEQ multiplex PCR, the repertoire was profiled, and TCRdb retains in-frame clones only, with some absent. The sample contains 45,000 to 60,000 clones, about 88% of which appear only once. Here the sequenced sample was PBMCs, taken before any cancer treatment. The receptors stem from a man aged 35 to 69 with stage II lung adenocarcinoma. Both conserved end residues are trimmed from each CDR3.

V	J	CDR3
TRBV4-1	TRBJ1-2	ASSPIRGHGYT
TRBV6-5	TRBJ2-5	ASSESVVGETQY
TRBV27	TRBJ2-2	ASSKYTGGYTGELF
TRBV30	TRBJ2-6	AWHRGGSGANVLT
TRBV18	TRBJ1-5	ASSERDTRFNQPQH
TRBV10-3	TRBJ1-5	AISEASGHLNQPQH
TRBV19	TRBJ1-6	ASNWTRNSPLH
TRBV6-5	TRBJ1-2	ASSLGQEGNGYT
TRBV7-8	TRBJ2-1	ASSPSDYIPVNEQF
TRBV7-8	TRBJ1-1	ASSLMKERGTEAF
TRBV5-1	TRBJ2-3	ASSPPAPGLGADTQY
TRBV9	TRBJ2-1	ASSVGSAGGEQF
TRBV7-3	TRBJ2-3	ASSLSGLAGPSSTDTQY
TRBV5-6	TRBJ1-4	ASSLGWPSSEKLF
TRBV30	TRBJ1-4	AWRAGVEEKLF
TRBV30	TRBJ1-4	AWSKAGAMGEKLF
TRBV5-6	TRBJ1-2	ASTLTGGSNYGYT
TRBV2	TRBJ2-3	ASGNQEMWDADTQY
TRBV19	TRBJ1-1	ASSWVGVEAF
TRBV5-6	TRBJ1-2	ASSLPPITGGPNYGYT
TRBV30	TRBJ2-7	AWRGTFLGEQY
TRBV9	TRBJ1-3	ASSVIESGDTIY
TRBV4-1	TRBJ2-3	ASSQDWRQSTDTQY
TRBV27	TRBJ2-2	ASSFGTGELF
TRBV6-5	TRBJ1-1	ASSWGGGTEAF
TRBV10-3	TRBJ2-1	AIRQGLDNEQF
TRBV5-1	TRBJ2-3	ASRRDIGTDTQY
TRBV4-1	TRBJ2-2	ASSLQRGGTTGELF
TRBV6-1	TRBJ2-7	ASSDVRGAEQY
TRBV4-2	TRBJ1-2	ASSQDINRDRNYGYT
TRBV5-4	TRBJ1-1	ASSLVKGNLGANTEAF
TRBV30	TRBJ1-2	AWSQGGSGYT
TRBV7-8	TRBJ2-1	ASSFQGEQL
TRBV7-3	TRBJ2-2	ASSSGTATGELF
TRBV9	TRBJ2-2	ASSVRGGVAGELF
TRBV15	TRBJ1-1	ATSLLTEAF